A selection of T cell receptor beta chains follows, all from one sample in a study of blood T cell repertoires in COVID-19. Repertoires were generated with immunoSEQ multiplex PCR, while TCRdb's copy carries only in-frame clones and drops some. The repertoire includes about 220,000 clones, 65% to 85% of them detected once, and about 3.7% sits in the top ten. Sequenced: PBMCs or T cells enriched from blood (not recorded which). These receptors were taken from a woman aged 55-70 years who had recovered from COVID-19. CDR3s include the opening cysteine and the closing phenylalanine or tryptophan. A D gene is named only where the DNA matches it firmly. The size entry is marked missing in some rows and otherwise reads once, few, many or a size class.

TRBV27	TRBJ1-5	NA	NA	CASSLGQNNQPQHF	TGTGCCAGCAGTCTTGGACAGAACAATCAGCCCCAGCATTTT
TRBV19	TRBJ2-1	NA	TRBD2	CASSIERLAGGNEQFF	TGTGCCAGTAGTATAGAGAGACTAGCGGGTGGCAATGAGCAGTTCTTC
TRBV18	TRBJ1-6	NA	NA	CASSPRGVGLEFTLHF	TGTGCCAGCTCACCACGGGGGGTCGGATTGGAATTCACCCTCCACTTT
TRBV21-1	TRBJ2-7	once	NA	CASSKVGATKSSYEQYF	TGTGCCAGCAGCAAAGTAGGGGCAACTAAGAGCTCCTACGAGCAGTACTTC
TRBV29-1	TRBJ1-2	once	NA	CSVENSGYGYTF	TGCAGCGTTGAGAACAGTGGATATGGCTACACCTTC
TRBV6-5	TRBJ1-2	NA	NA	CASRFGGDRAYGYTF	TGTGCCAGCAGGTTTGGGGGGGATAGGGCCTATGGCTACACCTTC
TRBV9	TRBJ2-7	NA	TRBD1	CASSARTGTHEQYF	TGTGCCAGCAGCGCCCGGACAGGGACCCACGAGCAGTACTTC
TRBV3-1/TRBV3-2	TRBJ2-1	once	TRBD1	CASSSGTGSYNEQFF	TGTGCCAGCAGCTCAGGGACAGGGTCCTACAATGAGCAGTTCTTC
TRBV7-2	TRBJ1-5	NA	NA	CASSLVGGDSNQPQHF	TGTGCCAGCAGCTTAGTCGGCGGGGATAGCAATCAGCCCCAGCATTTT
TRBV25-1	TRBJ1-2	NA	NA	CASSAGTPSNYGYTF	TGTGCCAGCAGTGCCGGGACACCATCTAACTATGGCTACACCTTC
TRBV14	TRBJ1-1	NA	NA	CASSLARGVTFF	TGTGCCAGCAGCCTAGCACGCGGGGTAACTTTCTTT
TRBV5-1	TRBJ1-4	NA	NA	CASSRTTDSFNEKLFF	TGCGCCAGCAGCCGTACGACGGACAGCTTTAATGAAAAACTGTTTTTT
TRBV5-1	TRBJ2-7	NA	NA	CASSLGPGEGYEQYF	TGCGCCAGCAGCTTGGGTCCGGGAGAGGGATACGAGCAGTACTTC
TRBV6-2/TRBV6-3	TRBJ2-1	NA	NA	CASSYPRQEQFF	TGTGCCAGCAGTTACCCTAGACAGGAGCAGTTCTTC